This TCR beta chain was captured in a study of human T cells and chemical hapten exposure. Germline CDR1 reads SNHLY; CDR2 reads FYNNEI. CDR3 length: 16 amino acids. V was clipped by 2 bases and J by 4 bases; unmatched bases: 5. TCRdb reprocessed the RACE reads with MiXCR, giving one entry per CDR3 protein. Counted here are more than 55,000 distinct CDR3 sequences, approximately 10% occurring once; the ten biggest clones make up approximately 4%. Time point noted: pre-sensitization, week 0. Treatment meaning: therapeutic diphenylcyclopropenone sensitization with weekly scalp DPC. The source is a woman in her 40s with alopecia areata. Some clones in this sample may be carry-over from other donors' samples. Sequences were derived from whole blood, sampled in connection with sensitization to the hapten diphenylcyclopropenone (DPC). The chain has TRBV2 and TRBJ2-7; 13 bases line up with TRBD2. The CDR3 protein is CASSEYRTSGGYEQYF. CDR3 coding DNA: TGTGCCAGCAGTGAATACAGGACTAGCGGGGGTTACGAGCAGTACTTC.